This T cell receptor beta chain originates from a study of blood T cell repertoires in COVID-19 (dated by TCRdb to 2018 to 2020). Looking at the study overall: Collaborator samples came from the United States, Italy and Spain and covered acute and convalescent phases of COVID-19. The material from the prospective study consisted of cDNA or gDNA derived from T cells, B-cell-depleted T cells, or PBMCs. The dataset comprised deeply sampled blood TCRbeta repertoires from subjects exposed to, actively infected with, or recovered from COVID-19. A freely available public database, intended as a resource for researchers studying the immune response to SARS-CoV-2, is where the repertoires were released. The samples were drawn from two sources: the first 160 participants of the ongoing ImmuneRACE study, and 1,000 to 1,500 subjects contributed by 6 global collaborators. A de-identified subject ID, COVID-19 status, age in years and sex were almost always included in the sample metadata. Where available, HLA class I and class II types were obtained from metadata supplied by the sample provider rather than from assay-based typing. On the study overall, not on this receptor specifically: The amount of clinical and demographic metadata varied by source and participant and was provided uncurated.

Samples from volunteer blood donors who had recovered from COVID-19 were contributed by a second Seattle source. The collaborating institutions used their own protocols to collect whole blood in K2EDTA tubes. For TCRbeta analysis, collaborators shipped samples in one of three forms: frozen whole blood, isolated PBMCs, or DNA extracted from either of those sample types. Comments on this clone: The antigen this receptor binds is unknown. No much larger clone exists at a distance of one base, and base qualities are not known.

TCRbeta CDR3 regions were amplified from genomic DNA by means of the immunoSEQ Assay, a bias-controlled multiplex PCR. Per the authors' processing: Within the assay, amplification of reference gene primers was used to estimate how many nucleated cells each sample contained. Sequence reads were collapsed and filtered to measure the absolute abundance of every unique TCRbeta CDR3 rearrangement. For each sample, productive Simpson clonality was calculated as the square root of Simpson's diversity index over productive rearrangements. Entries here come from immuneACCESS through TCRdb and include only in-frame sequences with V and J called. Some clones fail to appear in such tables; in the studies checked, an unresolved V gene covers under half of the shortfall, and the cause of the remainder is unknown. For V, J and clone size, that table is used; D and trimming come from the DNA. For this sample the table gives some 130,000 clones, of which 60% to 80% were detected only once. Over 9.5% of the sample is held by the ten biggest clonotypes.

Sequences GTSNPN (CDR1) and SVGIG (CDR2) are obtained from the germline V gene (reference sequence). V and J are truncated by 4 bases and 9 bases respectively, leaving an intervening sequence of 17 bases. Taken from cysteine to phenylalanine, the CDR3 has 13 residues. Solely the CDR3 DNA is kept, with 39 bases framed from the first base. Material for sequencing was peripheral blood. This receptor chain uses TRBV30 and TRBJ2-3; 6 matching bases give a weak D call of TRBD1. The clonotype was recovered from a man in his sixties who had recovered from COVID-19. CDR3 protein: CAWTRAGVPTQYF. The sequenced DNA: TGTGCCTGGACTCGGGCAGGGGTACCCACGCAGTATTTT.